Each of the 32 T cell receptor beta chains below was sequenced from the same sample in a study of T cells in Graves' hyperthyroidism and ophthalmopathy. RNA transcripts served as the template for amplifying TCR beta CDR3 regions. The HTBI set primed first-round TCR CDR3 RT-PCR. TCRdb recomputed calls from the multiplex PCR reads with MiXCR, one row per CDR3 protein. The table includes about 610,000 distinct CDR3 sequences, approximately 15% detected once. Input material: blood. These receptor sequences come from a woman aged 40 to 55 with Graves' ophthalmopathy.

This clonotype was seen only a few times. The chain is built from TRBV29-1 and TRBJ1-1; D gene uncertain. This CDR3 has 13 residues. V lost 0 bases and J 5 bases, leaving 10 bases between the germline ends. CDR1 and CDR2 from the germline V gene are SQVTM and ANQGSEA. In DNA form, the CDR3 reads TGCAGCGTTGAAGAGATTGGGTTTACTGAAGCTTTCTTT. Protein product: CSVEEIGFTEAFF.

This clonotype was seen a handful of times. The chain couples TRBV6-2 or TRBV6-3 to TRBJ2-3; 14 bases are a match to TRBD2. Unmatched junction bases numbered 5, after V lost 4 bases and J lost 5 bases. Germline V CDR1 and CDR2: MNHEY, SVGEGT. This CDR3 has 16 amino acids. For the CDR3, the DNA is TGTGCCAGCAGTTGGGGACTAGCGGGAGAAGTAGATACGCAGTATTTT. Amino acid sequence: CASSWGLAGEVDTQYF.

This clonotype was recorded a few times. The chain joins TRBV12-3 or TRBV12-4 to TRBJ2-7, with D perhaps TRBD1 (5 bases). The length of the CDR3 is 14 residues. The V end was cut by 4 bases, the J end by 2 bases, with 12 bases between. Here the CDR3 DNA reads TGTGCCAGCAGTTCAAGCAGGGCTACCTACGAGCAGTACTTC. Protein product: CASSSSRATYEQYF.

The chain has TRBV4-1 and TRBJ1-1; 7 positions match TRBD1. Germline CDR1 reads MGHRA; CDR2 reads YSYEKL. V lost 3 bases, J lost 4 bases, and 8 bases stayed unmatched. The CDR3 has 15 amino acids. The CDR3 loop reads CASSQEGTVVTEAFF. The DNA of the CDR3 is TGCGCCAGCAGCCAGGAAGGGACAGTAGTCACTGAAGCTTTCTTT.

This clonotype was found many times. V usage is TRBV28 and J usage is TRBJ2-7; TRBD1 matches at 9 bases. Trimming took 5 bases from V and 3 from J; bases not matched to a gene: 8. CDR1 and CDR2 from the germline V gene are MDHEN and SYDVKM. The CDR3 covers 15 residues. CDR3 coding DNA: TGTGCCAGCAGTAAGCGACAGGGGGGGTACTACGAGCAGTACTTC. Protein: CASSKRQGGYYEQYF.

There are many counts of this clonotype. This chain connects TRBV11-2 to TRBJ2-7; D is perhaps TRBD1 (5 bases). The CDR3 is made up of 15 amino acids. Trimming stripped 2 bases from V and 3 bases from J, with 14 bases between. CDR1 SGHAT and CDR2 FQNNGV come from the germline V gene. This chain's CDR3 is CASSLQGFNGYEQYF. The CDR3 DNA follows: TGTGCCAGCAGCTTACAGGGCTTTAACGGCTACGAGCAGTACTTC. Full variable domain (outside the CDR3, taken from reference TRBV11-2 and TRBJ2-7): EAGVAQSPRYKIIEKRQSVAFWCNPISGHATLYWYQQILGQGPKLLIQFQNNGVVDDSQLPKDRFSAERLKGVDSTLKIQPAKLEDSAVYLCASSLQGFNGYEQYFGPGTRLTVT.

The chain links TRBV9 to TRBJ1-4; 9 bases are a match to TRBD1. This CDR3 region has 15 residues. Trimming took 4 bases from V and 6 from J; bases not matched to a gene: 7. In germline, CDR1 is SGDLS, CDR2 YYNGEE. CDR3 sequence reads: CASSPWDRVDEKLFF. The CDR3 nucleotides are TGTGCCAGCAGCCCCTGGGACAGGGTGGATGAAAAACTGTTTTTT.

V and J are TRBV6-2 or TRBV6-3 and TRBJ1-5; D unresolved. CDR3 length equals 17 residues. Trimming stripped 5 bases from V and 2 bases from J, with 19 bases between. Germline CDR1 reads MNHEY; CDR2 reads SVGEGT. In DNA form, the CDR3 reads TGTGCCAGCAGTGCCCAACCGAGGGTGGTTGGCAATCAGCCCCAGCATTTT. Its protein is CASSAQPRVVGNQPQHF.

The chain joins TRBV19 to TRBJ2-7; 9 bases are shared with TRBD1. CDR3 size: 18 residues. V was clipped by 3 bases and J by 6 bases; unmatched bases: 18. Looked up from germline, CDR1 is LNHDA and CDR2 is SQIVND (reference sequence). CDR3 sequence reads: CASSINRQGVSSRREQYF. The CDR3 DNA is TGTGCCAGTAGTATCAATCGACAGGGGGTATCAAGTCGTCGCGAGCAGTACTTC. Combining the CDR3 with reference TRBV19 and TRBJ2-7 gives the whole variable domain DGGITQSPKYLFRKEGQNVTLSCEQNLNHDAMYWYRQDPGQGLRLIYYSQIVNDFQKGDIAEGYSVSREKKESFPLTVTSAQKNPTAFYLCASSINRQGVSSRREQYFGPGTRLTVT.

This clonotype was detected ten times or more. The chain carries TRBV5-1 and TRBJ1-1; no clear D gene. Germline CDR1 reads SGHRS; CDR2 reads YFSETQ. CDR3 length: 13 amino acids. Trimming removed 2 bases from V and 11 bases from J, with 16 bases in between. The CDR3 here is CASSFDTRTAAFF. The CDR3, as DNA: TGCGCCAGCAGCTTTGATACCCGAACAGCTGCTTTCTTT.

Comments on this clonotype: A much larger clonotype is one base distant, so this may be a read error. The CDR3 end shows no conserved phenylalanine or tryptophan, and so a read error is likely. This sequence joins TRBV27 and TRBJ2-7; no firm D call. The length of the CDR3 is 15 residues. Germline CDR1 MNHEY, CDR2 SMNVEV (reference sequence). Trimming removed 5 bases at V and 3 bases at J, with 17 bases between. For the CDR3, the DNA is TGTGCCAGCAGTCGCGGTGGGAATACTTTCTACGAGCAGTACCTC. It translates to CASSRGGNTFYEQYL.

V and J are TRBV27 and TRBJ2-7; 10 positions agree with TRBD2. Looked up from germline, CDR1 is MNHEY and CDR2 is SMNVEV (reference sequence). This CDR3 region has 15 residues. Losses at the gene ends were 6 bases for V and 7 bases for J; bases not matched to a gene: 12. The CDR3, as DNA: TGTGCCAGCAGCCTAGTAGCGGGAGGAGTATGGGAGCAGTACTTC. Translating it yields CASSLVAGGVWEQYF.

This clonotype was seen at least ten times. The chain links TRBV11-2 to TRBJ1-6; 10 nucleotides match TRBD1. J lost 8 bases, V lost 5 bases, and 9 bases had no gene match. The CDR3 is 16 residues long. Germline-derived CDR1 and CDR2 are SGHAT and FQNNGV. The CDR3 is CASSREPGQGYSPLHF. The CDR3 DNA follows: TGTGCCAGCAGCCGCGAGCCGGGACAGGGGTATTCACCCCTCCACTTT.

This clonotype came up a few times. The chain combines TRBV15 with TRBJ1-1, with D unclear. Germline-derived CDR1 and CDR2 are LNHNV and YYDKDF (reference sequence). With 8 bases removed from V and 1 base from J, the gap between germline ends came to 11 bases. The CDR3 extends over 13 amino acids. The CDR3 DNA reads TGTGCCACCGGAGTACTAGCGAACACTGAAGCTTTCTTT. Its translation is CATGVLANTEAFF. Filled out from reference TRBV15 and TRBJ1-1, the complete variable domain reads DAMVIQNPRYQVTQFGKPVTLSCSQTLNHNVMYWYQQKSSQAPKLLFHYYDKDFNNEADTPDNFQSRRPNTSFCFLDIRSPGLGDTAMYLCATGVLANTEAFFGQGTRLTVV.

This clonotype was observed a handful of times. A junction boundary mismatches the germline segment, possibly from a read error. This sequence joins TRBV7-2 and TRBJ2-3; maybe TRBD2 (5 bases). The CDR3 extends over 13 amino acids. Germline CDR1 reads SGHTA; CDR2 reads FQGNSA. CDR3 sequence (DNA): TGTGCCAGCATCTTACAACTAGCAGATACGCAGTATTTT. Translating it yields CASILQLADTQYF.

This clonotype was seen ten or more times. The CDR3 protein is CASTSGQMNTGELFF. CDR3 coding DNA: TGTGCCAGCACCTCCGGGCAGATGAACACCGGGGAGCTGTTTTTT. The chain has TRBV6-1 and TRBJ2-2; D is uncertain. This CDR3 region has 15 residues. V was pared by 7 bases and J by 1 base, with 13 bases between. The V gene's germline CDR1 is MNHNS and CDR2 SASEGT.

The sample holds many counts of this clonotype. The V call is TRBV2, the J call TRBJ1-1; D gene ambiguous. The V and J ends lost 6 bases and 1 base respectively, with 6 bases between them. From germline, CDR1 is SNHLY and CDR2 FYNNEI. The length of the CDR3 is 12 residues. CDR3 DNA: TGTGCCAGCAGGGTTTCGAACACTGAAGCTTTCTTT. Translating it yields CASRVSNTEAFF. The entire variable domain, with the rest obtained from reference TRBV2 and TRBJ1-1, is as follows: EPEVTQTPSHQVTQMGQEVILRCVPISNHLYFYWYRQILGQKVEFLVSFYNNEISEKSEIFDDQFSVERPDGSNFTLKIRSTKLEDSAMYFCASRVSNTEAFFGQGTRLTVV.

J is TRBJ2-5 and V is TRBV9; D is ambiguous. The length of the CDR3 is 12 residues. Trimming removed 0 bases from V and 7 bases from J, with 7 bases in between. The germline V gene encodes CDR1 SGDLS and CDR2 YYNGEE. In DNA form, the CDR3 reads TGTGCCAGCAGCGTAGACCGAGGGACCCAGTACTTC. It yields the protein CASSVDRGTQYF.

This clonotype was seen many times. The chain uses TRBV28 and TRBJ2-2; 13 bases map to TRBD2. V lost 3 bases, J lost 0 bases, and 13 bases stayed unmatched. The CDR3 consists of 21 residues. CDR1 is MDHEN and CDR2 is SYDVKM in the germline V gene. Written as DNA, the CDR3 is TGTGCCAGCAGTTTTGGCCTCCCGGGACTAGCGGGGCAGACGAACACCGGGGAGCTGTTTTTT. This codes for CASSFGLPGLAGQTNTGELFF. Combining the CDR3 with reference TRBV28 and TRBJ2-2 gives the whole variable domain DVKVTQSSRYLVKRTGEKVFLECVQDMDHENMFWYRQDPGLGLRLIYFSYDVKMKEKGDIPEGYSVSREKKERFSLILESASTNQTSMYLCASSFGLPGLAGQTNTGELFFGEGSRLTVL.

CDR3 sequence (DNA): TGTGCCAGCAGCGTAGGCGGGACCTGGGGAGGGGAGCTGTTTTTT. Encoded protein: CASSVGGTWGGELFF. The chain couples TRBV9 to TRBJ2-2, with D perhaps TRBD2 (6 bases). The CDR3 sequence is 15 residues long. The germline V gene encodes CDR1 SGDLS and CDR2 YYNGEE. The germline V and J ends were trimmed by 0 bases and 8 bases, with 14 bases remaining between them.

This clonotype came up many times. The chain has TRBV2 and TRBJ1-6, with 7 bases lining up with TRBD1. Trimming cost V 4 bases and J 7 bases; bases outside gene matches: 10. The CDR3 is 16 amino acids. Germline V gene data show CDR1 as SNHLY and CDR2 as FYNNEI. For the CDR3, the DNA is TGTGCCAGCAGTGCCTCCCTGACAGGGCCAAATTCACCCCTCCACTTT. This gives the protein CASSASLTGPNSPLHF.

At least ten counts were recorded for this clonotype. The V and J genes are TRBV20-1 and TRBJ2-6, with TRBD1 matching 7 bases. The V gene's germline CDR1 is DFQATT and CDR2 SNEGSKA (reference sequence). The CDR3 covers 15 residues. V shed 6 bases, J shed 2 bases, and the junction held 7 bases outside the gene matches. The CDR3 sequence: CSAGDSRAGANVLTF. The DNA of the CDR3 is TGCAGTGCCGGGGACAGCCGGGCTGGGGCCAACGTCCTGACTTTC.

For the CDR3, the DNA is TGTGCCAGTAGTCCTAGTTGGGGGGACTCTTATAGCAATCAGCCCCAGCATTTT. Protein sequence: CASSPSWGDSYSNQPQHF. The chain uses TRBV19 and TRBJ1-5, with D possibly matching TRBD1 (5 bases). The CDR3 has 18 residues. Between the trimmed V and J ends, which lost 5 bases and 0 bases, there was a span of 20 bases. Germline V CDR1 and CDR2: LNHDA, SQIVND (reference sequence).

V gene TRBV2 combines with J gene TRBJ2-1; 11 nucleotides line up with TRBD2. This CDR3 spans 17 amino acids. The germline gives CDR1 SNHLY, CDR2 FYNNEI. The ends lost 4 bases at V and 9 bases at J; junction bases unmatched: 14. The CDR3 nucleotides are TGTGCCAGCAGTGTATGGGGTGTGACTAGCGGGATGGTTGAGCAGTTCTTC. This gives the protein CASSVWGVTSGMVEQFF.

Points on this clonotype: The CDR3 carries no conserved terminal phenylalanine or tryptophan, so it likely arises from a read error. The chain combines TRBV30 with TRBJ1-1; D is ambiguous. Germline V gene sequence: CDR1 GTSNPN, CDR2 SVGIG (reference sequence). The CDR3 is made up of 13 amino acids. Deletions cut 4 bases from V and 0 bases from J, with 9 bases between. This CDR3 reads CAWTAYMNTEAFS. The DNA for the CDR3 is TGTGCCTGGACAGCCTACATGAACACTGAAGCTTTCTCT.

This rearrangement joins TRBV6-4 to TRBJ1-2; 9 nucleotides agree with TRBD1. Germline V lookup: CDR1 MRHNA, CDR2 SNTAGT. J was trimmed by 2 bases and V by 8 bases; bases with no gene match: 18. This CDR3 has 18 residues. The DNA for the CDR3 is TGTGCCAGCTCACCGCCGGGGACAGGGACGACAACCAACTATGGCTACACCTTC. Amino acid sequence: CASSPPGTGTTTNYGYTF.

This clonotype was counted ten times or more. This sequence joins TRBV10-3 and TRBJ2-5; 7 bases match TRBD1. The V and J ends lost 10 bases and 5 bases, in that order; junction bases with no gene match: 7. The CDR3 sequence is 12 residues long. Germline V gives CDR1 ENHRY, CDR2 SYGVKD. The CDR3: CASQGGGETQYF. In DNA form, the CDR3 reads TGTGCCAGCCAAGGGGGCGGGGAGACCCAGTACTTC.

In this sample, this clonotype turned up many times. The rearrangement links TRBV6-1 to TRBJ2-1, with 9 nucleotides matching TRBD1. Germline V gene lookup returns CDR1 MNHNS and CDR2 SASEGT. The CDR3 has 15 residues. Trimming at V came to 6 bases and at J to 0 bases, leaving 3 bases not matched to a gene. CDR3 loop: CASRLQGASYNEQFF. Here the CDR3 DNA reads TGTGCCAGCAGGCTACAGGGGGCCTCCTACAATGAGCAGTTCTTC.

This clonotype has a handful of counts. CDR3 DNA sequence: TGTGCCAGCAGCTTGATAGGGGCTGAGCAGTTCTTC. It translates to CASSLIGAEQFF. The rearrangement uses TRBV5-6 and TRBJ2-1, with D tentatively TRBD1 (5 bases). This CDR3 spans 12 amino acids. Between the trimmed V and J ends, which lost 1 base and 9 bases, there was a span of 8 bases. CDR1 and CDR2 (germline): SGHDT, YYEEEE.

This clonotype was detected ten times or more. This chain uses TRBV20-1 with TRBJ2-1; D is uncertain. From germline, CDR1 is DFQATT and CDR2 SNEGSKA (reference sequence). The CDR3 is 11 residues long. Trimming removed 3 bases at V and 4 bases at J, with 4 bases between. CDR3 DNA: TGCAGTGCTAGGGGGTACAATGAGCAGTTCTTC. The encoded protein is CSARGYNEQFF.

This clonotype occurred many times. The chain employs TRBV3-1 and TRBJ2-1; TRBD2 matches at 9 bases. V lost 1 base to trimming and J lost 0 bases; unmatched junction nucleotides: 4. CDR1 is LGHDT and CDR2 is YNNKEL in the germline V gene (reference sequence). The CDR3 is made up of 17 amino acids. The CDR3 is CASSQGLAGSSYNEQFF. The CDR3 DNA sequence: TGTGCCAGCAGCCAAGGGCTAGCGGGGAGCTCCTACAATGAGCAGTTCTTC.

This clonotype was recorded many times. This chain joins TRBV3-1 and TRBJ1-1, with 7 bases lining up with TRBD1. The CDR3 spans 14 residues. V shed 5 bases and J 2 bases; nucleotides not matched to a gene: 5. The germline V gene encodes CDR1 LGHDT and CDR2 YNNKEL (reference sequence). CDR3 loop: CASSDRAGNTEAFF. CDR3 DNA sequence: TGTGCCAGCAGCGACAGGGCGGGAAACACTGAAGCTTTCTTT.